Listed below are T cell receptor beta chains from one sample, sequenced in a study of blood T cell repertoires in COVID-19. TCRdb keeps only in-frame clones here, not all; method: immunoSEQ multiplex PCR. The sample gives 190,000 or so clones, around 87% of which show up once; 2.7% is in the top ten. Input material: peripheral blood. The receptors derive from a man aged 35 to 55 with active or convalescent COVID-19. Each CDR3 is given with its conserved first and last residue. A D gene is named only where the DNA matches it firmly. The size field is filled for only some rows; it gives once, few, many or a size class.

d_call clone_size j_call v_call cdr3_nt cdr3_aa
TRBD2 NA TRBJ2-3 TRBV30 TGTGCCTCCCTATCTCTAGCGGGGAGCACAGATACGCAGTATTTT CASLSLAGSTDTQYF
TRBD1 NA TRBJ1-2 TRBV4-2 TGTGCCAGCAGCCAAGCAGGGGGTGGGGGAGGCTACACCTTC CASSQAGGGGGYTF
NA NA TRBJ1-5 TRBV6-5 TGTGCCAGCAGCCCACAGGGATTAAGCAATCAGCCCCAGCATTTT CASSPQGLSNQPQHF
TRBD1 NA TRBJ2-6 TRBV11-3 TGTGCCAGCGGAGCCGGGACAGGGGAGTCTGGGGCCAACGTCCTGACTTTC CASGAGTGESGANVLTF
TRBD2 NA TRBJ2-3 TRBV29-1 TGCAGCGTTCCACCGGGACTAGCGACAGATACGCAGTATTTT CSVPPGLATDTQYF
NA NA TRBJ2-1 TRBV3-1/TRBV3-2 TGTGCCAGCAGCCGGTCGCTCTTGAGCTCCTACAATGAGCAGTTCTTC CASSRSLLSSYNEQFF
NA NA TRBJ1-3 TRBV30 TGTGCCTGGAGTGTAGGGGGGGGGTCGGCAAACACCATATATTTT CAWSVGGGSANTIYF
NA NA TRBJ2-3 TRBV4-1 TGCGCCAGCAGCCAAGATCGAGGTGGGTCTCCTAGCACAGATACGCAGTATTTT CASSQDRGGSPSTDTQYF
NA NA TRBJ1-2 TRBV18 TGTGCCAGCTCACCACAGACAGGTTTCTCCTATGGCTACACCTTC CASSPQTGFSYGYTF
TRBD1 NA TRBJ2-1 TRBV29-1 TGCAGCGTTGTACCGGGACAGGGATACAATGAGCAGTTCTTC CSVVPGQGYNEQFF
NA NA TRBJ2-7 TRBV11-3 TGTGCCAGCAGCCCAAGGGCGGGCTACGAGCAGTACTTC CASSPRAGYEQYF
NA NA TRBJ1-6 TRBV30 TGTGCCTGGGCAGAAGGGGGGGTTCGGTCACCCCTCCACTTT CAWAEGGVRSPLHF
TRBD1 NA TRBJ1-4 TRBV5-1 TGCGCCAGCAGCTTTGGGACAGGAGAAAAACTGTTTTTT CASSFGTGEKLFF
NA NA TRBJ1-4 TRBV28 TGTGCCAGCAGTTCCGCCGAGGCGCCGAATGAAAAACTGTTTTTT CASSSAEAPNEKLFF
TRBD1 NA TRBJ1-3 TRBV28 TGTGCCAGCAGTTTATATCGACAGGGGAACACCATATATTTT CASSLYRQGNTIYF
NA NA TRBJ2-1 TRBV7-2 TGTGCCAGCAGCCGTACCTACAATGAGCAGTTCTTC CASSRTYNEQFF
NA NA TRBJ2-5 TRBV9 TGTGCCAGCAGCGTAAACGGCCAAGAGACCCAGTACTTC CASSVNGQETQYF
TRBD2 NA TRBJ2-2 TRBV11-3 TGTGCCAGCAGCTCGGGGGGGAACACCGGGGAGCTGTTTTTT CASSSGGNTGELFF
TRBD2 NA TRBJ2-1 TRBV19 TGTGCCAGTAGACCTAGCGGGGGGGCGAGTAATGAGCAGTTCTTC CASRPSGGASNEQFF
NA NA TRBJ1-5 TRBV2 TGTGCCAGCAGGGATACAGGGAAAAGTCAGCCCCAGCATTTT CASRDTGKSQPQHF
NA NA TRBJ1-1 TRBV5-1 TGCGCCAGCAGCTTGAGTTTCCCCAGTAACACTGAAGCTTTCTTT CASSLSFPSNTEAFF
NA NA TRBJ1-5 TRBV15 TGTGCCACCAGCAGGAGAGGGGGAGAGCCCCAGCATTTT CATSRRGGEPQHF
NA NA TRBJ1-5 TRBV2 TGTGCCAGCAGTGGCAGGGAAGGTCAGCCCCAGCATTTT CASSGREGQPQHF
NA NA TRBJ1-5 TRBV29-1 TGCAGCGTTGCACAGGATAGCAATCAGCCCCAGCATTTT CSVAQDSNQPQHF
TRBD2 NA TRBJ2-7 TRBV3-1/TRBV3-2 TGTGCCAGCAGCCTTAGCGGGGGAAAATACGAGCAGTACTTC CASSLSGGKYEQYF
NA NA TRBJ1-4 TRBV28 TGTGCCAGCAGTTTCCCGGGAGGCGCAACTAATGAAAAACTGTTTTTT CASSFPGGATNEKLFF
NA once TRBJ2-6 TRBV11-3 TGTGCCAGCAGCTTAGCCTCAGGGGCTGGGGCCAACGTCCTGACTTTC CASSLASGAGANVLTF
TRBD1 NA TRBJ2-2 TRBV9 TGTGCCAGCAGCGTTCCCTCTCAAACAGGGGGCACCGGGGAGCTGTTTTTT CASSVPSQTGGTGELFF
NA NA TRBJ1-4 TRBV3-1/TRBV3-2 TGTGCCAGCAGCCAGGCTACAGGGTTAACTAATGAAAAACTGTTTTTT CASSQATGLTNEKLFF
TRBD1 once TRBJ1-2 TRBV12-3/TRBV12-4 TGTGCCAGCAGGACACAGGGGGGTGGCTACACCTTC CASRTQGGGYTF
NA once TRBJ1-1 TRBV12-3/TRBV12-4 TGTGCCAGCAGCCCTGGGAGGGGGACTGAAGCTTTCTTT CASSPGRGTEAFF
NA NA TRBJ2-7 TRBV5-1 TGCGCCAGCAGCTTGTTGCAGTCCCAGGGGGAGCAGTACTTC CASSLLQSQGEQYF
NA NA TRBJ1-1 TRBV27 TGTGCCAGTAGGACACACGACACGACCGAAGCTTTCTTT CASRTHDTTEAFF
NA NA TRBJ1-1 TRBV27 TGTGCCAGCAGTTACCAGGGAAGGAACACTGAAGCTTTCTTT CASSYQGRNTEAFF
TRBD1 NA TRBJ1-5 TRBV19 TGTGCCAGTAGTGGGGGACAGGCGATGAATCAGCCCCAGCATTTT CASSGGQAMNQPQHF
TRBD1 NA TRBJ2-6 TRBV30 TGTGCCTGGGACAGGGCCTTACTCTCTGGGGCCAACGTCCTGACTTTC CAWDRALLSGANVLTF
NA NA TRBJ1-1 TRBV5-1 TGCGCCAGCAGCCAACAGGGTCCTGGGAACACTGAAGCTTTCTTT CASSQQGPGNTEAFF
TRBD1 few TRBJ1-3 TRBV10-3 TGTGCCATCAGTGATATCGGGACAGCCTCTGGAAACACCATATATTTT CAISDIGTASGNTIYF
NA NA TRBJ1-1 TRBV3-1/TRBV3-2 TGTGCCAGCAGCCAAACCCCTCGAGGCGCTGAAGCTTTCTTT CASSQTPRGAEAFF